Following are 4 T cell receptor beta chains from one sample sequenced in a study of T cells in Graves' hyperthyroidism and ophthalmopathy. Amplified TCR beta CDR3 regions derived from RNA transcripts. The HTBI set primed first-round TCR CDR3 RT-PCR. One entry per CDR3 protein results from TCRdb running MiXCR on the multiplex PCR reads. Among about 290,000 distinct CDR3 sequences listed, around 15% were seen once. Sequenced input: blood. All receptors come from a woman aged 35 to 49 with Graves' hyperthyroidism.

The chain is built from TRBV20-1 and TRBJ2-7; 9 bases agree with TRBD2. Trimming cost V 0 bases and J 5 bases; bases outside gene matches: 8. CDR1 and CDR2 from the germline V gene are DFQATT and SNEGSKA (reference sequence). The CDR3 spans 15 residues. CDR3 sequence reads: CSARDPLAGANEQYF. CDR3 coding DNA: TGCAGTGCTAGAGATCCGTTAGCGGGAGCCAACGAGCAGTACTTC.

In its sample, this clonotype was seen many times. The chain uses TRBV3-1 and TRBJ2-5, with D possibly matching TRBD1 (5 bases). The CDR3 runs 14 residues. CDR1 is LGHDT, CDR2 YNNKEL, per germline (reference sequence). V was trimmed by 4 bases and J by 5 bases, leaving 14 bases between them. The CDR3 nucleotides read TGTGCCAGCAGCCTACAGCAGGGTTGGGAGACCCAGTACTTC. This encodes CASSLQQGWETQYF.

This clonotype was recorded at least ten times. The V and J genes are TRBV30 and TRBJ2-3; TRBD2 aligns across 7 bases. Germline assignment: CDR1 GTSNPN and CDR2 SVGIG (reference sequence). This CDR3 has 12 residues. The V and J ends lost 8 bases and 5 bases, in that order; junction bases with no gene match: 7. The CDR3 DNA follows: TGTGCCCAGGGACTAAGTGGAGATACGCAGTATTTT. Its protein product is CAQGLSGDTQYF.

The chain joins TRBV12-3 or TRBV12-4 to TRBJ1-1; 8 bases fit TRBD1. This CDR3 spans 15 amino acids. After removal of 6 bases from V and 4 bases from J, the junction contained 10 bases not matched to a gene. The CDR3 reads CASSFGQGGTTEAFF. The CDR3 bases are TGTGCCAGCAGCTTCGGACAGGGAGGGACCACTGAAGCTTTCTTT.